What follows are 2 T cell receptor beta chains derived from one specimen sequenced in a study of blood T cell repertoires in COVID-19. Data came from immunoSEQ multiplex PCR; TCRdb stores just in-frame clones and leaves some out. The profile shows over 130,000 clones, approximately 86% of them singletons. The specimen was peripheral blood. Receptors originate from a man between 70 and 80 years old with acute or convalescent COVID-19.

The J gene is TRBJ2-2, the V gene TRBV28, with TRBD1 matching 7 bases. The junction had 20 bases not matched to a gene; V was cut back by 3 bases and J by 1 base. Germline V CDR1 and CDR2: MDHEN, SYDVKM. There are 21 residues in the CDR3. The CDR3 loop is CASSLWGIFETGQLNTGELFF. CDR3 nucleotides: TGTGCCAGCAGTTTGTGGGGGATCTTCGAGACAGGGCAGTTGAACACCGGGGAGCTGTTTTTT.

The CDR3 protein is CASSLKYTGSYEQYF. CDR3 bases: TGTGCCAGCAGCTTGAAATACACAGGATCCTACGAGCAGTACTTC. The chain recombines TRBV5-8 with TRBJ2-7, with a weak D call TRBD1 (5 bases). V gave up 1 base and J gave up 1 base, with 12 bases separating them. CDR3 length: 15 residues. Germline CDR1 and CDR2: SGHTS and YDEGEE.